This T cell receptor (beta chain) originates from a study of T cells after yellow fever vaccination. Findings of the study overall: Peak timing came faster in the weaker secondary response, day 5 versus 15.

The CDR3 runs to 14 residues. CDR1 and CDR2 from the germline V gene are SGHRS and YFSETQ. V lost 0 bases, J lost 5 bases, and 11 bases lay in between. This clonotype was recorded at least ten times. Its antigen is not known. The authors made TCR cDNA by 5'RACE template switching, adding a universal primer site and UMIs. TCRdb independently ran MiXCR on the 5' RACE reads; one entry per CDR3 protein. Of about 240,000 distinct CDR3 sequences listed, less than 9% are singletons. The specimen comprised CD4+ T cells sorted from PBMCs, sampled 15 days after the yellow fever booster vaccination. The chain joins TRBV5-1 to TRBJ2-5; no reliable D call. The TCR was taken from a young man who received the YFV17D yellow fever vaccine. The chain's CDR3 is CASSLVSTWETQYF. The CDR3 region has the DNA TGCGCCAGCAGCTTGGTATCAACCTGGGAGACCCAGTACTTC.